The 11 T cell receptor beta chains below were found in one sample sequenced in a study of shared clonotypes between healthy human individuals. Clones were read by immunoSEQ multiplex PCR, and TCRdb kept only the in-frame ones, dropping some. The table records about 600,000 clones, around 78% of them present only once. The specimen was PBMCs. All receptors come from a woman aged 40 to 50 in good health. Some clones in this sample may be carry-over from other donors' samples.

In this sample, this clone turned up once. At one boundary the junction diverges from the germline segment, which might be a read error. The J gene is TRBJ1-1, the V gene TRBV2; no definite D call. CDR3 length: 11 residues. Germline CDR1 is SNHLY and CDR2 is FYNNEI. The CDR3 sequence: CAGSAYTEAFF. CDR3 in DNA: TGTGCCGGCAGTGCGTACACTGAAGCTTTCTTT.

V and J are TRBV18 and TRBJ1-5; perhaps TRBD1 as D (5 bases). This CDR3 spans 15 amino acids. Germline V gene lookup returns CDR1 KGHSH and CDR2 LQKENI. Trimming took 4 bases from V and 0 from J, leaving 10 bases between them. The CDR3 DNA is TGTGCCAGCTCACGGACGGACAATAGCAATCAGCCCCAGCATTTT. Encoded protein: CASSRTDNSNQPQHF.

This clone was seen a single time. V and J are TRBV7-9 and TRBJ1-3, with D maybe TRBD1 (5 bases). The CDR3 has 13 residues. With 7 bases removed from V and 1 base from J, the gap between germline ends came to 8 bases. Germline assignment: CDR1 SEHNR and CDR2 FQNEAQ (reference sequence). CDR3: CASTRGSGNTIYF. The CDR3, as DNA: TGTGCCAGCACCCGGGGGTCTGGAAACACCATATATTTT.

This chain links TRBV28 with TRBJ2-3; no clear D gene. This CDR3 is built from 13 residues. Per the germline V gene, CDR1 is MDHEN and CDR2 is SYDVKM. Trimming stripped 3 bases from V and 3 bases from J, with 7 bases between. In DNA form, the CDR3 reads TGTGCCAGCAGTTTGGGGTATACAGATACGCAGTATTTT. It is translated as CASSLGYTDTQYF.

V gene TRBV18 combines with J gene TRBJ1-3; no clear D. CDR1 KGHSH and CDR2 LQKENI come from the germline V gene. V was shortened by 1 base and J by 2 bases, with 12 bases between the two germline ends. This CDR3 is built from 16 residues. The CDR3: CASSPQGFLAGNTIYF. The CDR3 DNA is TGTGCCAGCTCACCACAGGGATTCCTTGCTGGAAACACCATATATTTT.

This clone was found a few times. The chain uses TRBV7-9 and TRBJ2-1, with D uncertain. Trimming removed 2 bases at V and 9 bases at J, with 5 bases between. The CDR3 spans 11 residues. Germline CDR1 and CDR2: SEHNR and FQNEAQ (reference sequence). The CDR3 DNA reads TGTGCCAGCAGCTTATATATTGAGCAGTTCTTC. Amino acids: CASSLYIEQFF.

V is TRBV5-1 and J is TRBJ2-2, with 9 bases fitting TRBD1. V shed 4 bases and J 5 bases; nucleotides not matched to a gene: 6. The CDR3 sequence is 15 residues long. The germline V gene has CDR1 SGHRS and CDR2 YFSETQ. The CDR3 sequence: CASSTTTGGTGELFF. In DNA form, the CDR3 reads TGCGCCAGCAGCACAACGACAGGGGGGACCGGGGAGCTGTTTTTT.

V gene TRBV27 combines with J gene TRBJ2-6; TRBD2 agrees at 14 bases. In germline, CDR1 is MNHEY, CDR2 SMNVEV (reference sequence). The J segment lost 3 bases and the V segment lost 5 bases, leaving 6 bases of the junction unmatched. CDR3 length: 18 amino acids. The CDR3 DNA follows: TGTGCCAGCAGTCCTCGACTAGCGGGAGGGGATGGGGCCAACGTCCTGACTTTC. Translating gives CASSPRLAGGDGANVLTF.

This clone was seen once. The chain couples TRBV5-1 to TRBJ1-5; D is ambiguous. The CDR3 loop spans 14 amino acids. The ends were cut back, 4 bases at V and 4 bases at J, with 12 bases in the middle. Germline values: CDR1 SGHRS, CDR2 YFSETQ. In nucleotides, the CDR3 is TGCGCCAGCAGCCCCGGTCCCGTAAATCAGCCCCAGCATTTT. Translation: CASSPGPVNQPQHF.

A word on this clone: A far larger clone is off by one base, so a read error is likely. The V call is TRBV4-3, the J call TRBJ2-7; TRBD2 aligns across 7 bases. Germline V gives CDR1 LGHNA, CDR2 YSLEER. V was clipped by 1 base and J by 0 bases; unmatched bases: 6. This CDR3 is 16 amino acids long. CDR3 nucleotides: TGCGCCAGCAGCCAAGCCTGGCGGGGGAGCTCCTACGAGCAGTACTTC. Amino acids: CASSQAWRGSSYEQYF.

The chain links TRBV28 to TRBJ1-2; D remains unclear. Per germline, CDR1 MDHEN and CDR2 SYDVKM. This CDR3 region has 13 residues. The V gene lost 3 bases and the J gene lost 2 bases, with 7 bases spanning the gap. As DNA, the CDR3 is TGTGCCAGCAGTTTTATAGAGAACTATGGCTACACCTTC. Translated, it gives CASSFIENYGYTF.